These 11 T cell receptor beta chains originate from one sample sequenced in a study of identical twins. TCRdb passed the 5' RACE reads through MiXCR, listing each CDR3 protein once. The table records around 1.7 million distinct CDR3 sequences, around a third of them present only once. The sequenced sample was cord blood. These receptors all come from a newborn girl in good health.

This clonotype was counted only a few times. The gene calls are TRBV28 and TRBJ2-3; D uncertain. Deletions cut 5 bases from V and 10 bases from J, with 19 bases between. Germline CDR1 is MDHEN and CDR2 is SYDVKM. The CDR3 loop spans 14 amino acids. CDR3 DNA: TGTGCCAGCAGTGACCGCCTAGGGCTTATAGCGCAGTATTTT. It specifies CASSDRLGLIAQYF.

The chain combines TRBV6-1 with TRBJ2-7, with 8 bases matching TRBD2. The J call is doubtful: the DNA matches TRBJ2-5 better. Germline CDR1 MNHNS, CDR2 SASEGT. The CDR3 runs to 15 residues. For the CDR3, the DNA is TGTGCCAGCAGTGAAAAAGGGCTAGCGGGAGAGACCCAGTACTTC. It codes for CASSEKGLAGETQYF.

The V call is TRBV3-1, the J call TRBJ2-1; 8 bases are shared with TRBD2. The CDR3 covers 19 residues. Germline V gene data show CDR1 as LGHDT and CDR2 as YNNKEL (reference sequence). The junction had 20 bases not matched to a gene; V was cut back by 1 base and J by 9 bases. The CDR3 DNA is TGTGCCAGCAGCCAAGCCGGGACTAGTATTTATGGGTGGTGGCCTGAGCAGTTCTTC. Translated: CASSQAGTSIYGWWPEQFF.

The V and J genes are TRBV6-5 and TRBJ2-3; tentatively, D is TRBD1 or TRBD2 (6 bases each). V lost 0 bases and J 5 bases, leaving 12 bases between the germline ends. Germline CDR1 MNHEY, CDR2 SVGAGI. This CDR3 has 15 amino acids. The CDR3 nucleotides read TGTGCCAGCAGTTACTCTACAGGGCGGGGAGATACGCAGTATTTT. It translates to CASSYSTGRGDTQYF.

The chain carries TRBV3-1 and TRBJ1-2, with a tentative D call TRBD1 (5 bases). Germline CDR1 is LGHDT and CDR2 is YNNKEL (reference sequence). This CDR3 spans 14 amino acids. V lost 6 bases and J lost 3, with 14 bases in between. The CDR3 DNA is TGTGCCAGCAGGGTAACCGGGACCTACTATGGCTACACCTTC. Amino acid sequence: CASRVTGTYYGYTF.

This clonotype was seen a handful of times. The CDR3 DNA reads TGTGCCAGCAGTTTAGGGGCCCCTTACTATGGCTACACCTTC. This gives the protein CASSLGAPYYGYTF. V is TRBV27 and J is TRBJ1-2; perhaps TRBD1 as D (5 bases). Germline loops: CDR1 MNHEY, CDR2 SMNVEV (reference sequence). The V end lost 2 bases, the J end lost 3 bases, and 10 bases lay between the germline ends. CDR3 length: 14 amino acids.

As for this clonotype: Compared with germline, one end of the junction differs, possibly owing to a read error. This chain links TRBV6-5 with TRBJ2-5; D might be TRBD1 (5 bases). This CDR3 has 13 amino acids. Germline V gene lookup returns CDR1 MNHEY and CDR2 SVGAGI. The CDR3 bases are TGTACCAGCGAGCGCAGGGTCGGAGAGACCCAGTACTTC. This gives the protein CTSERRVGETQYF.

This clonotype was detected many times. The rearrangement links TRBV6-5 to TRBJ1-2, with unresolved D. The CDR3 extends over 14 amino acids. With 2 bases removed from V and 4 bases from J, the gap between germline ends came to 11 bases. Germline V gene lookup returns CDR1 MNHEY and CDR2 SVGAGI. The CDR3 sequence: CASSYLGNLYGYTF. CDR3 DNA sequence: TGTGCCAGCAGTTACCTTGGGAACCTCTATGGCTACACCTTC.

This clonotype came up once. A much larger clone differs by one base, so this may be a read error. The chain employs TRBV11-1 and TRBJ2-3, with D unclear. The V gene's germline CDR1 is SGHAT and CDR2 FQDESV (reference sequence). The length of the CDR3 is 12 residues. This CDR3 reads CASRPLGDTHYF. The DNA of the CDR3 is TGTGCCAGCAGGCCTCTAGGAGATACGCACTATTTT.

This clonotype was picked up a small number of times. The CDR3 spells CASSQATGTSSQETQYF. The CDR3 DNA follows: TGTGCCAGCAGCCAAGCCACCGGGACTAGCTCGCAAGAGACCCAGTACTTC. V is TRBV4-2 and J is TRBJ2-5, with TRBD2 matching 9 bases. The CDR3 has 17 amino acids. The ends lost 1 base at V and 2 bases at J; junction bases unmatched: 8. Germline assignment: CDR1 LGHNA and CDR2 YNFKEQ.

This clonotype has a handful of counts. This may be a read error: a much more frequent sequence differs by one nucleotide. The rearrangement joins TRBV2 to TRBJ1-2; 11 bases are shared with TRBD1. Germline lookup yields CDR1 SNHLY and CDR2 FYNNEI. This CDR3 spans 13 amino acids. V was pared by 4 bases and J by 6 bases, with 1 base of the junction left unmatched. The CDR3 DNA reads TGTGCCAGCAGTGGGACAGGGGGCCATGGCTACACCTTC. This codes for CASSGTGGHGYTF.